This T cell receptor beta chain appears in the sequencing data of a study of blood T cells in healthy people across ages. Whole-study results and caveats: Estimated diversity, derived from one million T cells, was regarded as an underestimate. Per-million-T-cell TCR beta diversity fell roughly linearly with age. Changes seen in expanded clonotypes were possibly confounded by donor CMV status left unknown. Compared with aged donors, long-lived donors showed fewer expanded clones, suggesting selection.

After removal of 3 bases from V and 12 bases from J, the junction contained 4 bases not matched to a gene. CDR1 and CDR2 (germline): LGHDT, YNNKEL (reference sequence). This CDR3 region has 14 residues. The second PCR ran about 7 to 12 cycles with a sample-barcoded 5' primer and J-beta primers. TCRdb ran MiXCR on the 5' RACE reads and lists one entry per CDR3 protein. Of approximately 730,000 distinct CDR3 sequences detected, 43% appear once; the ten largest clones hold 20% to 25%. Notes on this clonotype: Its specificity is unknown.

This TCR came from a woman aged 60-75 years in good health. The sequencing input was blood. The V gene is TRBV3-1, the J gene TRBJ2-1; 14 bases are shared with TRBD2. As DNA, the CDR3 is TGTGCCAGCAGCCAGGGACTAGCGGGAGTGGGGCAGTTCTTC. It codes for CASSQGLAGVGQFF.